Listed below are T cell receptor beta chains from one sample, sequenced in a study of shared clonotypes between healthy human individuals. Generated by immunoSEQ multiplex PCR, the TCRdb table keeps only in-frame clones and is missing some. This sample yields 2.3 million or so clones, of which just over 90% are seen a single time; 0.3% to 0.4% belongs to the top ten. Material for sequencing was naive CD4+ T cells from PBMCs. The receptors were sampled from a man aged 18 to 35 in good health. Some clones in this sample may be carry-over from other donors' samples. CDR3s include the opening cysteine and the closing phenylalanine or tryptophan. The D gene is left open where the match is weak. Not all rows give a size; the values are once, few, many and, for expanded clones, a class.

D gene: .
clone size: .
V gene: TRBV20-1
J gene: TRBJ1-1
CDR3 DNA: TGCAGTGCAAGAGGGACTGAAGCTTTCTTT
CDR3 protein: CSARGTEAFF

D gene: .
clone size: .
V gene: TRBV7-3
J gene: TRBJ1-5
CDR3 DNA: TGTGCCAGCAGCGAGACGGGCAATCAGCCCCAGCATTTT
CDR3 protein: CASSETGNQPQHF

D gene: .
clone size: .
V gene: TRBV5-6
J gene: TRBJ1-5
CDR3 DNA: TGTGCCAGCAGCACGCGGGGGCAGCCCCAGCATTTT
CDR3 protein: CASSTRGQPQHF

D gene: TRBD1
clone size: .
V gene: TRBV28
J gene: TRBJ2-7
CDR3 DNA: TGTGCCAGCGGATCAAGGGGGCGATCCGAGCAGTACTTC
CDR3 protein: CASGSRGRSEQYF

D gene: .
clone size: .
V gene: TRBV5-1
J gene: TRBJ2-1
CDR3 DNA: TGCGCCAGCAGCCTCGACTACAATGAGCAGTTCTTC
CDR3 protein: CASSLDYNEQFF

D gene: TRBD2
clone size: .
V gene: TRBV7-2
J gene: TRBJ2-7
CDR3 DNA: TGTGCCAGCAGCTTAGGTGGGACTATCTCCGAGCAGTACTTC
CDR3 protein: CASSLGGTISEQYF

D gene: TRBD1
clone size: few
V gene: TRBV28
J gene: TRBJ1-2
CDR3 DNA: TGTGCCAGCAGTCCCGGACAGGCTCGTTTGGGCTACACCTTC
CDR3 protein: CASSPGQARLGYTF

D gene: TRBD1
clone size: .
V gene: TRBV4-2
J gene: TRBJ1-2
CDR3 DNA: TGTGCCAGCAGCTGGGAGGGCAGGGGGCGCGATGGCTACACCTTC
CDR3 protein: CASSWEGRGRDGYTF

D gene: TRBD2
clone size: .
V gene: TRBV27
J gene: TRBJ2-2
CDR3 DNA: TGTGCCAGCATGCGTACTAGCGGGAGGGGTGGCACCGGGGAGCTGTTTTTT
CDR3 protein: CASMRTSGRGGTGELFF

D gene: .
clone size: .
V gene: TRBV28
J gene: TRBJ1-5
CDR3 DNA: TGTGCCAGCAGGGCAGCTGGTCGGTCGAGCAATCAGCCCCAGCATTTT
CDR3 protein: CASRAAGRSSNQPQHF

D gene: .
clone size: .
V gene: TRBV11-2
J gene: TRBJ1-1
CDR3 DNA: TGTGCCAGCAGCTTAGCGCTCGGCTACTCTGAAGCTTTCTTT
CDR3 protein: CASSLALGYSEAFF

D gene: TRBD2
clone size: .
V gene: TRBV6-5
J gene: TRBJ2-1
CDR3 DNA: TGTGCCAGCAGTTACCACGTGGCGGGAGACTACAATGAGCAGTTCTTC
CDR3 protein: CASSYHVAGDYNEQFF

D gene: .
clone size: .
V gene: TRBV11-2
J gene: TRBJ2-4
CDR3 DNA: TGTGCCAGCAGCGCCGGCTGGGGACGACAGGTGCTAGCCAAAAACATTCAGTACTTC
CDR3 protein: CASSAGWGRQVLAKNIQYF

D gene: .
clone size: .
V gene: TRBV10-3
J gene: TRBJ2-7
CDR3 DNA: TGTGCCACCGGGTCCCTCGAGCAGTACTTC
CDR3 protein: CATGSLEQYF

D gene: .
clone size: .
V gene: TRBV28
J gene: TRBJ1-5
CDR3 DNA: TGTGCCAGCAGTTTTTCCAGTTACAATAGCAATCAGCCCCAGCATTTT
CDR3 protein: CASSFSSYNSNQPQHF

D gene: .
clone size: .
V gene: TRBV19
J gene: TRBJ2-7
CDR3 DNA: TGTGCCAGTAGTGCACGATGGACGCCTAATAGCATGGTCGAGCAGTACTTC
CDR3 protein: CASSARWTPNSMVEQYF

D gene: .
clone size: .
V gene: TRBV9
J gene: TRBJ1-3
CDR3 DNA: TGTGCCAGCAGCGTAGACAGGTTTACTGGAAACACCATATATTTT
CDR3 protein: CASSVDRFTGNTIYF

D gene: .
clone size: .
V gene: TRBV7-2
J gene: TRBJ2-3
CDR3 DNA: TGTGCCAGCAGTCGCGCTGGTGGGGGGGCGGATACGCAGTATTTT
CDR3 protein: CASSRAGGGADTQYF

D gene: .
clone size: .
V gene: TRBV5-4
J gene: TRBJ1-3
CDR3 DNA: TGTGCCAGCAGCCCCGGTGGGGGGTCGGCAGGAAACACCATATATTTT
CDR3 protein: CASSPGGGSAGNTIYF

D gene: .
clone size: .
V gene: TRBV14
J gene: TRBJ2-7
CDR3 DNA: TGTGCCAGCAGCCAACAGGGGAGGAACGAGCAGTACTTC
CDR3 protein: CASSQQGRNEQYF

D gene: .
clone size: few
V gene: TRBV30
J gene: TRBJ1-5
CDR3 DNA: TGTGCCTGGAGTGAGGGATTGGGACAGCCCCAGCATTTT
CDR3 protein: CAWSEGLGQPQHF

D gene: .
clone size: .
V gene: TRBV7-8
J gene: TRBJ1-4
CDR3 DNA: TGTGCCAGCAGCGCCGAGTCTAAACTGTTTTTT
CDR3 protein: CASSAESKLFF

D gene: .
clone size: .
V gene: TRBV25-1
J gene: TRBJ2-2
CDR3 DNA: TGTGCCAGCAGTGAATATTCGGTTTCGGGCTACGACGGGGAGCTGTTTTTT
CDR3 protein: CASSEYSVSGYDGELFF

D gene: TRBD1
clone size: .
V gene: TRBV28
J gene: TRBJ1-2
CDR3 DNA: TGTGCCAGCTCAGGGACAGATGGGCTATCTGGCTACACCTTC
CDR3 protein: CASSGTDGLSGYTF

D gene: .
clone size: .
V gene: TRBV11-2
J gene: TRBJ2-1
CDR3 DNA: TGTGCCAGCAGCTTCGCGGGCCCCTACAATGAGCAGTTCTTC
CDR3 protein: CASSFAGPYNEQFF

D gene: .
clone size: .
V gene: TRBV20-1
J gene: TRBJ1-2
CDR3 DNA: TGCAGTGCCGGCAGGGCTGGCTACACCTTC
CDR3 protein: CSAGRAGYTF

D gene: TRBD2
clone size: once
V gene: TRBV5-1
J gene: TRBJ2-3
CDR3 DNA: TGCGCCAGCAGCCAGCGACTAGCGGGAGGTAGCACAGATACGCAGTATTTT
CDR3 protein: CASSQRLAGGSTDTQYF

D gene: TRBD1
clone size: once
V gene: TRBV5-6
J gene: TRBJ2-7
CDR3 DNA: TGTGCCAGCAGCTTGGAAGACAGGGGGGGCGAGCAGTACTTC
CDR3 protein: CASSLEDRGGEQYF

D gene: .
clone size: .
V gene: TRBV18
J gene: TRBJ2-7
CDR3 DNA: TGTGCCAGCTCACCAGCTGGGGGCTACGAGCAGTACTTC
CDR3 protein: CASSPAGGYEQYF

D gene: TRBD1
clone size: .
V gene: TRBV19
J gene: TRBJ1-2
CDR3 DNA: TGTGCCAGTAGGATCGACAGGGTGGATGGCTACACCTTC
CDR3 protein: CASRIDRVDGYTF

D gene: .
clone size: .
V gene: TRBV21-1
J gene: TRBJ2-1
CDR3 DNA: TGTGCCAGCAGCAGACGAGGGAACTACAATGAGCAGTTCTTC
CDR3 protein: CASSRRGNYNEQFF

D gene: TRBD2
clone size: .
V gene: TRBV27
J gene: TRBJ2-1
CDR3 DNA: TGTGCCAGCATCTCCCTAGCGGGGACCTCCTACAATGAGCAGTTCTTC
CDR3 protein: CASISLAGTSYNEQFF

D gene: TRBD2
clone size: .
V gene: TRBV6-4
J gene: TRBJ2-2
CDR3 DNA: TGTGCCAGCAGTGAGGGACTAGAGGCCGGGGAGCTGTTTTTT
CDR3 protein: CASSEGLEAGELFF

D gene: TRBD2
clone size: .
V gene: TRBV15
J gene: TRBJ2-5
CDR3 DNA: TGTGCCACCAGCCGCGGAAGAAGGGGACTACTCGGGGAGACCCAGTACTTC
CDR3 protein: CATSRGRRGLLGETQYF

D gene: .
clone size: .
V gene: TRBV11-2
J gene: TRBJ2-6
CDR3 DNA: TGTGCCAGCAGCGGAGGGCCCGGGGCCAACGTCCTGACTTTC
CDR3 protein: CASSGGPGANVLTF

D gene: .
clone size: .
V gene: TRBV13
J gene: TRBJ2-5
CDR3 DNA: TGTGCCAGCAGCGGGCAGGGGTGGGAGACCCAGTACTTC
CDR3 protein: CASSGQGWETQYF

D gene: .
clone size: .
V gene: TRBV28
J gene: TRBJ2-5
CDR3 DNA: TGTGCCAGCAGGCGGACACTCGGGGGGACCCAGTACTTC
CDR3 protein: CASRRTLGGTQYF

D gene: TRBD1
clone size: .
V gene: TRBV5-4
J gene: TRBJ1-4
CDR3 DNA: TGTGCCAGCAGCTACGGACAGGGAGGGGCAACTAATGAAAAACTGTTTTTT
CDR3 protein: CASSYGQGGATNEKLFF

D gene: .
clone size: .
V gene: TRBV9
J gene: TRBJ1-5
CDR3 DNA: TGTGCCAGCAGCTCTGGGACTGGAAATAGCAATCAGCCCCAGCATTTT
CDR3 protein: CASSSGTGNSNQPQHF

D gene: .
clone size: .
V gene: TRBV28
J gene: TRBJ1-2
CDR3 DNA: TGTGCCAGCAGTACCCGTTCGGGGTGGGACTATGGCTACACCTTC
CDR3 protein: CASSTRSGWDYGYTF

D gene: .
clone size: once
V gene: TRBV10-3
J gene: TRBJ1-5
CDR3 DNA: TGTGCCATCAGACGACAGGAGAATCAGCCCCAGCATTTT
CDR3 protein: CAIRRQENQPQHF

D gene: TRBD2
clone size: .
V gene: TRBV5-4
J gene: TRBJ2-1
CDR3 DNA: TGTGCCAGCAGCTTGGGAGGGACTAGCGGGAACTGGAATGAGCAGTTCTTC
CDR3 protein: CASSLGGTSGNWNEQFF

D gene: TRBD1
clone size: .
V gene: TRBV27
J gene: TRBJ2-7
CDR3 DNA: TGTGCCAGCAGTTTATCCGGGACAGCCCTGACCTACGAGCAGTACTTC
CDR3 protein: CASSLSGTALTYEQYF

D gene: TRBD1
clone size: .
V gene: TRBV19
J gene: TRBJ1-1
CDR3 DNA: TGTGCCAGTCGCCGAGGGACAGGGACGATGAACACTGAAGCTTTCTTT
CDR3 protein: CASRRGTGTMNTEAFF

D gene: TRBD1
clone size: once
V gene: TRBV5-1
J gene: TRBJ1-2
CDR3 DNA: TGCGCCAGCAGCGGCGCCGGGACAGCAAACTATGGCTACACCTTC
CDR3 protein: CASSGAGTANYGYTF

D gene: .
clone size: .
V gene: TRBV20-1
J gene: TRBJ2-1
CDR3 DNA: TGCAGTGCTAGAAAGGGGAATGAGCAGTTCTTC
CDR3 protein: CSARKGNEQFF

D gene: TRBD1
clone size: once
V gene: TRBV5-1
J gene: TRBJ2-3
CDR3 DNA: TGCGCCAGCAGCCCGGACAGGGGGGGACCAGATACGCAGTATTTT
CDR3 protein: CASSPDRGGPDTQYF

D gene: .
clone size: .
V gene: TRBV28
J gene: TRBJ2-5
CDR3 DNA: TGTGCCAGCAGTTTAAACCATGGAGGTCCCCAAGAGACCCAGTACTTC
CDR3 protein: CASSLNHGGPQETQYF

D gene: .
clone size: .
V gene: TRBV15
J gene: TRBJ2-7
CDR3 DNA: TGTGCCACCAGCAGAGGAAGTACCCTCTCCTACGAGCAGTACTTC
CDR3 protein: CATSRGSTLSYEQYF

D gene: .
clone size: .
V gene: TRBV28
J gene: TRBJ2-7
CDR3 DNA: TGTGCCAGCAGTTTGACCTCGACCTACGAGCAGTACTTC
CDR3 protein: CASSLTSTYEQYF

D gene: TRBD1
clone size: .
V gene: TRBV19
J gene: TRBJ1-2
CDR3 DNA: TGTGCCAGTAGTATCTTGGGACAGGGCTATGGCTACACCTTC
CDR3 protein: CASSILGQGYGYTF